This TCR beta chain was obtained from a study of memory B cells and T cells in multiple sclerosis (dated by TCRdb to the late 2010s). Background on the whole study: The study compared TCR beta repertoires of autoproliferating peripheral T cells with brain lesion-infiltrating T cells in multiple sclerosis patients. A couple of multiple sclerosis patients were included in the TCR sequencing because brain lesions obtained at autopsy or brain-infiltrating cells obtained from biopsy were available for them. Study-wide conclusions, independent of this receptor: Clone-set sizes differed between compartments, which influenced counts of shared clonotypes and required normalization.

V drops 4 bases and J drops 3 bases, leaving 19 bases in between. The CDR3 spans 16 residues, from the cysteine through the phenylalanine. The sequence is cut down to CDR3 DNA, 48 bases in frame from base 1. Sequences SGHRS (CDR1) and YFSETQ (CDR2) are obtained from the germline V gene. The immunoSEQ Platform was used to amplify TCRbeta CDR3 regions from extracted genomic DNA. Multiplex PCR, high-throughput sequencing and a vendor bioinformatics pipeline were combined in the immunoSEQ assay. In the source study's methods: Non-productive sequences and CDR3s shorter than 4 amino acids were excluded, and clonotype frequencies were recalculated for each sample. In immunoSEQ Analyzer 2.0, shared clonotypes were identified as identical CDR3 amino acid, V gene and J gene sequences. To normalize repertoire overlap, the number of shared clonotypes was divided by the product of the two clone-set sizes and multiplied by 1000 to give arbitrary units. This immuneACCESS table, as held by TCRdb, lists in-frame sequences with V and J called but not all clones. Of the missing ones, under half trace to an unresolved V gene in checked studies; the others have no known cause. Clone size and V and J calls were adopted from that table, with D and trimming inferred from the DNA. This sample gives about 15,000 clones in total; 60% to 80% of them show up just once. Roughly 2.2% of the sample comes from the top ten.

PBMCs were isolated by Ficoll density gradient centrifugation and were cryopreserved before use. Of note for this clone: The antigen this receptor binds is unknown. No much larger clone exists at a distance of one base, and base qualities are not known.

Recombination joined TRBV5-1 with TRBJ2-5; a tentative D call is TRBD2 (6 bases match). The receptor was derived from a human donor with multiple sclerosis. The material sequenced was memory (CD45RO+) CD4+ T cells from blood. The cell subset or site label, as the study defines it: CD45RO+ memory T cells sorted from peripheral blood. The DNA sequence reads TGCGCCAGCAGCCCTTTCCGGAGCGGGCCTGAAGAGACCCAGTACTTC. This yields the protein CASSPFRSGPEETQYF.